This TCR beta chain stems from a study of Ad26.COV2.S vaccination and SARS-CoV-2 variants. Germline assignment: CDR1 SGDLS and CDR2 YYNGEE. The CDR3 is 15 amino acids. The V end lost 3 bases, the J end lost 2 bases, and 15 bases lay between the germline ends. The treatment denotes: around 19 received Ad26.COV2.S at low or high dose, single or two shots; five or six received placebo; per-sample allocation not given. The samples were gathered on day 63 after the first injection of vaccine or placebo. Boston provided a donor who was an adult aged 18-55 years. Only in-frame clones appear in the TCRdb table, and some are missing; sequencing was by immunoSEQ multiplex PCR. The sample includes 440,000 or so clones, less than 95% of them seen just once.

The rearrangement uses TRBV9 and TRBJ2-7; no reliable D call. The specimen was peripheral blood, collected in a trial of Ad26.COV2.S vaccine versus placebo. This clonotype was obtained from a person aged 18 to 65 who received the Ad26.COV2.S COVID-19 vaccine or a placebo. For the CDR3, the DNA is TGTGCCAGCAGCGAGGCCCCCGACATTACCTACGAGCAGTACTTC. This encodes CASSEAPDITYEQYF.